What follows describes a single T cell receptor (beta chain). This clone turned up a few times. The antigen it binds to is not known. No base quality information exists; no much larger clone differs at one position. Other DNA sequences in this sample translate to the same CDR3. The sample originates from a study of cytomegalovirus exposure and HLA in healthy donors (dated by TCRdb to about 2017). Notes on the research overall: An earlier analysis of approximately 550 of the donors reported more than 250 Gb of sequence data and 100 million to 130 million unique TCR beta sequences from roughly 180 million T cells. HLA typing covered class I and class II loci at four-digit resolution. The genetic ancestry cluster associated with self-reported Caucasian donors included about four fifths of the 398 genotyped donors. Along with the approximately 670-subject first cohort, a separate validation cohort of over a hundred different subjects was used. The later analysis used no new phenotypic data to find candidate immune exposures, relying instead on TCR beta sequences and their occurrence across donors. Every repertoire in the discovery cohort had been generated on one and the same sequencing platform. Among around 400 genotyped donors of the cohort, an average of approximately 200,000 unique TCR beta nucleotide sequences was sequenced per donor, of which approximately 19% were non-productive. Typing coverage differed by locus: A, B, C, DRB1 and DQB1 were typed in about 629-640 donors, DQA1 in 500 to 550, DPA1 in around 610, and DPB1 in 472. The T cell repertoires of some 670 subjects were profiled by immunosequencing and related to cytomegalovirus serostatus. The study aimed to test whether signatures of past pathogen exposure could be identified by cataloging public T cell receptors. Several DR-DQ haplotypes were treated as single units for association and clustering because of strong linkage in the cohort. To predict cytomegalovirus infection status, the study brought together high-throughput TCR immunosequencing, statistical association of individual TCRs with disease status, and machine learning. To decide whether each TCR beta V gene segment behaved as functional or pseudogenic, an earlier analysis of approximately 590 of the donors relied on high-throughput TCR beta sequencing. To study patterns of TCR occurrence, a later analysis re-analyzed previously published TCR beta repertoires from around 670 donors and added high-resolution HLA genotyping. Roughly 300 gigabases of sequencing data and 70 million to 100 million unique TCR sequences made up an early release that covered under 750 HLA-typed donors. Alongside the repertoire data, information on donor age, sex, ethnicity and CMV serostatus was compiled. A later genetic analysis used genome-wide SNP genotypes for about 65% of the 666 donors, treating that subset as a discovery cohort. Broader findings and caveats from the paper: Compared with the roughly 670-donor mean, donors in an Asian-associated ancestry cluster had fewer N-insertions in productive TCRs, according to a later genetic analysis. Across donors, most TCR sequences were observed very rarely, whereas some public TCRs were present in many individuals. According to a later analysis, TCR association rates differed among HLA loci, with DRB1 alleles showing the most associated TCRs and HLA-C alleles showing the fewest. In a later analysis, 16,951 TCR beta sequences were associated with specific HLA alleles at a false discovery rate of 0.05. Three of the identified cytomegalovirus-associated TCR beta chains were confirmed in vitro to be specific for cytomegalovirus antigens. V-gene and J-gene trimming of TCR beta chains was associated with a missense DCLRE1C variant in a later genetic analysis, and the association was replicated in an independent cohort. In a later analysis, HLA-associated TCR beta chains were found to be more clonally expanded and to have lower generation probabilities than equally common non-associated chains. A later analysis reported that several top co-occurrence clusters appeared linked to parvovirus B19, influenza, CMV and Epstein-Barr virus. In this cohort, only TCR beta chains were sequenced, and detectable features were limited by the absence of alpha or paired-chain data. Immune exposure information for the cohort was limited to CMV serostatus. In an earlier analysis of several hundred of the donors, most TCR beta V segments were observed in productive rearrangements about 90% or about 30% of the time, broadly matching IMGT annotations. Assigning TCR associations to individual alleles was difficult when HLA alleles, especially DR and DQ, strongly co-occurred. A further reported finding was that TCR beta sequences accurately predicted the HLA-A and HLA-B alleles for most subjects in the first cohort. Correlated functional status among segregating V segments might reflect linkage disequilibrium, but an unknown experimental factor could not be ruled out. In both the original and validation cohorts, the classifier was reported to diagnose cytomegalovirus status with high specificity and sensitivity. Because counts were too low, roughly 18 rarely observed V segments, including chromosome 9 orphons, were left out of the earlier analysis of approximately 580 of the donors. In a later analysis, most CMV-associated TCR beta chains were found to appear HLA-restricted, with HLA associations seemingly driven largely by CMV exposure. The sequencing pipeline was judged likely to have produced a cluster of highly shared sequence variants as a technical artifact. The study listed 164 TCR beta chains as associated with cytomegalovirus. The authors suggested that the approach could potentially be extended to other disease states and immunological phenotypes. Presence/absence analyses assumed roughly uniform sequencing depth across donors, an assumption that may not hold. Because HLA typing was missing for some donors at each locus, association tests included only the typed subset. Some IMGT-functional V segments, including TRBV6-2 and TRBV6-3, could not be told apart with the 87-base-pair reads, so those segments were excluded.

In total, 630 or so healthy bone marrow donors made up the cohort. At the time of sampling, every cohort member was nominally healthy, though immune exposures that went unrecorded were likely present. The donor tested CMV seronegative and was one of the 352 seronegative cohort members. A peripheral blood sample was collected from each donor, and TCR beta sequencing was performed on peripheral blood mononuclear cells. Genomic DNA was extracted from the blood cell samples with the Qiagen DNeasy Blood Extraction Kit. Looking up the germline V gene yields CDR1 MDHEN and CDR2 SYDVKM. The CDR3 contains 12 residues, cysteine and phenylalanine counted. Of all the DNA, just the CDR3 is kept, 36 bases in frame from base 1. Cut back by 4 bases and 4 bases, the V and J ends lie 7 bases apart. The receptor library was made with the immunoSEQ multiplex PCR assay. For the multiplex PCR, a mixture combining 60 forward primers for TCR Vbeta segments and 13 reverse primers for TCR Jbeta segments was used. The CDR3 region of rearranged TCR beta genes was amplified from genomic DNA with a multiplex PCR assay. On the Illumina HiSeq System, the amplified TCR beta libraries were sequenced as 87-base-pair reads. The study's own analysis went as follows. In a later analysis, about 80 million unique TCR beta chains were counted across the 500 to 850 repertoires, and roughly 11 million of these chains were shared by at least two donors. Raw reads were error-corrected and collapsed into unique sequences by a nearest-neighbor algorithm in which closely related sequences were merged to remove PCR and sequencing errors. CDR3 sequences were aligned to IMGT reference sequences to assign V, D and J gene segments. For a sequence to be retained, at least a six-nucleotide match to both a V gene segment and a J gene segment was required. Rearrangements were classified as productive when the CDR3 lacked stop codons and remained in frame with V and J, and all other rearrangements were classified as non-productive. Following IMGT convention, CDR3 was defined as the stretch from the second conserved V-encoded cysteine to the conserved J-encoded phenylalanine. In an earlier analysis of around 570 of the donors, sequences lacking an unambiguous match to a single V gene segment were excluded. In an earlier analysis of around 600 of the donors, V segments were called functional above 56.7% productive rearrangements and were called segregating when the between-donor standard deviation exceeded 5%. A statistical classification framework was developed to diagnose cytomegalovirus status using the catalog of TCR beta chain sequences. In a later analysis, TCR nucleotide sequences were compared against IMGT/GENE-DB human TR gene sequences so that V and J genes could be assigned. A later analysis assigned CDR3 sequences and most-parsimonious VDJ recombination scenarios with the TCRdist pipeline. A later analysis defined each TCR beta chain by its CDR3 amino acid sequence plus V-gene family, and excluded reads lacking a unique V-gene family. In a later analysis, fewer than 650 highly shared, low-generation-probability nucleotide sequences were removed to address suspected cross-contamination and a sequencing artifact. A later analysis calculated a clonal expansion index for each public chain from normalized within-repertoire ranks of inferred template counts. In a later analysis, generation probabilities were computed using a VDJ recombination model fitted to out-of-frame rearrangements, and the results were checked against IGoR. A later analysis scored TCR-TCR, TCR-HLA and TCR-CMV co-occurrence with hypergeometric tests, applying a repertoire-size bias correction to TCR pairs. A later analysis estimated false discovery rates by permuting HLA or CMV assignments 20 times. In a later analysis, co-occurring TCRs were grouped using DBSCAN, and TCRdist sequence similarity was added for clustering within HLA-allele-positive subsets. Repertoires with fewer than 30,000 or more than 120,000 public chains were left out of co-occurrence clustering, as were four to six repertoires with anomalous nucleotide sharing. The clones in this table, taken by TCRdb from immuneACCESS, are in-frame only. Not every clone is retained; where verified, under half of the shortfall comes from an unresolved V gene, and the cause of the rest is unknown. V and J calls and clone size are those listed in that table; D and trimming were worked out from the DNA. Recorded for this sample are 130,000 or so clones; roughly 78% of them occurred a single time. Roughly 5% of the sample lies in the top ten.

The chain is assembled from TRBV28 and TRBJ1-2, with a tentative D gene TRBD1 over 5 matching bases. Sequenced input: PBMCs. This TCR was recovered from a man aged 30 to 39 in good health and CMV-seronegative. This receptor has the CDR3 CASSSTGYGYTF. The DNA is as follows: TGTGCCAGCAGTTCAACAGGCTATGGCTACACCTTC.